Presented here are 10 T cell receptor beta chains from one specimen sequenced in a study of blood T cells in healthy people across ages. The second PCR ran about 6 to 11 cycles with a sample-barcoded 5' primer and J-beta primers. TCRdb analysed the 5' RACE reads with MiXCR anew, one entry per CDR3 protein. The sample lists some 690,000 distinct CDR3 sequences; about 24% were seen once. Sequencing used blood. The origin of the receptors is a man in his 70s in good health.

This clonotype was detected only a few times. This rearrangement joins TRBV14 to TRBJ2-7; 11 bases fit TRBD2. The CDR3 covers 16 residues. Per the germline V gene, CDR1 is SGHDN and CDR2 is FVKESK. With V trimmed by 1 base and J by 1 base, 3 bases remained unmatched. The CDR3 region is CASSQASSGGSYEQYF. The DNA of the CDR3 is TGTGCCAGCAGCCAAGCTTCTAGCGGGGGGTCCTACGAGCAGTACTTC.

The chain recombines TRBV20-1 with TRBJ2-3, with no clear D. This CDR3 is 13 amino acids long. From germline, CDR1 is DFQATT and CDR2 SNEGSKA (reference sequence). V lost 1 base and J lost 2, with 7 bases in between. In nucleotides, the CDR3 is TGCAGTGCTAGAGGCGAAGTCACAGATACGCAGTATTTT. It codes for CSARGEVTDTQYF.

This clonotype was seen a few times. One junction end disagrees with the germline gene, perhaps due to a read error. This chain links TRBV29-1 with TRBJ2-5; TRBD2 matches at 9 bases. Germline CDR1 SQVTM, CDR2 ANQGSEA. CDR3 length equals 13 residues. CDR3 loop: CSAIIAGEETQHF. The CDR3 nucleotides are TGCAGCGCCATAATAGCGGGAGAAGAGACCCAGCACTTC. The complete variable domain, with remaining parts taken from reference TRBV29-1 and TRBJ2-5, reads SAVISQKPSRDICQRGTSLTIQCQVDSQVTMMFWYRQQPGQSLTLIATANQGSEATYESGFVIDKFPISRPNLTFSTLTVSNMSPEDSSIYLCSAIIAGEETQHFGPGTRLLVL.

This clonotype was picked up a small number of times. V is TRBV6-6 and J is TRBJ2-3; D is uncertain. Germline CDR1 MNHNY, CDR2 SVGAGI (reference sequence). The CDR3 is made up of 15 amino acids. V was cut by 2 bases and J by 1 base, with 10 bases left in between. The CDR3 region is CASSYVAPGTDTQYF. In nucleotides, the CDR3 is TGTGCCAGCAGTTACGTAGCCCCTGGCACAGATACGCAGTATTTT.

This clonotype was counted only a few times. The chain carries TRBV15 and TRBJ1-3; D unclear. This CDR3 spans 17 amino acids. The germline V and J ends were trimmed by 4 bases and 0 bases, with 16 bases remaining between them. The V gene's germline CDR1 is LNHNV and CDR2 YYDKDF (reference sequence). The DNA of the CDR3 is TGTGCCACCAGCATTCAGAAAGGCCGCCTCTCTGGAAACACCATATATTTT. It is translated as CATSIQKGRLSGNTIYF.

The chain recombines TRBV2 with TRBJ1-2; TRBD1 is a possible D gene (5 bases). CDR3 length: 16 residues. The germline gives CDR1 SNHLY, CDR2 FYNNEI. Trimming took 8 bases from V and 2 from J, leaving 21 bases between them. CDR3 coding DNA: TGTGCCAGCTCAGACAGTGGGATACTGGGGAACTATGGCTACACCTTC. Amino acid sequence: CASSDSGILGNYGYTF.

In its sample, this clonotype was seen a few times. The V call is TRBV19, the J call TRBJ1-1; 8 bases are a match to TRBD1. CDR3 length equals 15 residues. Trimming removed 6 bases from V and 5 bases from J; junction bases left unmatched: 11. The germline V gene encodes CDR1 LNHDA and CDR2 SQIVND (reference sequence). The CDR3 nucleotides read TGTGCCAGTAGAAACCCAGGGGGCTTGGGGACTGAAGCTTTCTTT. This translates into CASRNPGGLGTEAFF.

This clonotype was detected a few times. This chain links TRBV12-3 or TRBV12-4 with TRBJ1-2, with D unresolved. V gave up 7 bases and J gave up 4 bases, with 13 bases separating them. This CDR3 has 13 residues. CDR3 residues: CASTRTEAYGYTF. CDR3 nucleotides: TGTGCCAGCACGCGGACGGAGGCCTATGGCTACACCTTC.

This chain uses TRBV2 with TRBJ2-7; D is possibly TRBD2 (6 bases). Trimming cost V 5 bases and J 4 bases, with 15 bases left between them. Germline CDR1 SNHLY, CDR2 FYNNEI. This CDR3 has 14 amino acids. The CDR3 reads CASSLGGANYEQYF. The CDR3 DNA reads TGTGCCAGCAGTCTGGGGGGTGCAAATTACGAGCAGTACTTC.

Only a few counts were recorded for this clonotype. The CDR3 DNA reads as TGTGCCAGCAGTTTTTACGGGGGGTCCACAGATACGCAGTATTTT. It encodes CASSFYGGSTDTQYF. The chain couples TRBV12-3 or TRBV12-4 to TRBJ2-3, with TRBD2 identical over 7 bases. The CDR3 is 15 amino acids. V shed 3 bases and J 2 bases; nucleotides not matched to a gene: 5.